Below are 3 T cell receptor beta chains sequenced from a single sample in a study of blood T cell repertoires in COVID-19. The method was immunoSEQ multiplex PCR; TCRdb's version includes in-frame clones alone and lacks a portion of them. This table holds 150,000 to 200,000 clones, roughly 89% found once. The sequencing input was peripheral blood. Source of these receptors: a man in his fifties or sixties with acute or convalescent COVID-19.

This chain connects TRBV2 to TRBJ2-2, with D unclear. The germline V gene has CDR1 SNHLY and CDR2 FYNNEI. This CDR3 contains 15 residues. The V end was cut by 3 bases, the J end by 5 bases, with 13 bases between. The CDR3 sequence is CASSDAQVGTGELFF. CDR3 in DNA: TGTGCCAGCAGTGACGCCCAGGTCGGAACCGGGGAGCTGTTTTTT.

This clone was recorded only once. This chain joins TRBV3-1 (or the pseudogene TRBV3-2) and TRBJ1-1; D not resolved. The germline V gene has CDR1 LGHDT and CDR2 YNNKEL (reference sequence). The CDR3 runs to 14 residues. V lost 2 bases, J lost 5 bases, and 12 bases lay in between. The CDR3 DNA reads as TGTGCCAGCAGCCAAACAGCAGGTGGGACTGAAGCTTTCTTT. It specifies CASSQTAGGTEAFF.

The V gene is TRBV15, the J gene TRBJ2-7; possibly TRBD2 for D (6 bases). The germline V gene encodes CDR1 LNHNV and CDR2 YYDKDF (reference sequence). V was clipped by 0 bases and J by 5 bases, with 11 bases between them. The CDR3 length is 14 residues. The CDR3 loop reads CATSRDAGRNEQYF. CDR3 nucleotides: TGTGCCACCAGCAGAGACGCGGGACGGAACGAGCAGTACTTC.